This TCR beta chain emerged from a study of blood T cell repertoires in COVID-19. Study-wide background: Sample material is recorded as cDNA or gDNA derived from T cells, B-cell-depleted T cells, or PBMCs.

Followed longitudinally, the Seattle patients had been enrolled during active infection. The CDR3 is made up of 17 amino acids. CDR1 and CDR2 from the germline V gene are SGHNT and YENEEA. With 5 bases clipped from V and 3 bases from J, the junction kept 13 bases outside the gene matches. Source study methods: For nucleated cells, counts were estimated from reference gene primer amplification. Profiling relied on immunoSEQ multiplex PCR, and the TCRdb table lists in-frame clones only, not all of them. For V, J and clone size, that table is used; D and trimming come from the DNA. There are around 150,000 clones in the sample; 88% occur only once, and roughly 2.5% lies in the top ten.

Sequences were obtained from peripheral blood. The TCR comes from a human donor with COVID-19, enrolled during active disease. The donor label of this sample is uncertain. V usage is TRBV11-3 and J usage is TRBJ1-1; 9 bases match TRBD1. CDR3 region: CASSVRGTGISDTEAFF. DNA of the CDR3: TGTGCCAGCAGCGTTAGGGGGACAGGGATCTCGGACACTGAAGCTTTCTTT.